This TCR beta chain was sequenced during a study of CD8+ T cells in alopecia areata. Background on the study: The drug, oral tofacitinib, was given to treated patients at 5 to 10 mg twice daily.

Extracted RNA was reverse transcribed, and the resulting cDNA served as sequencing template. Clones were sequenced by immunoSEQ multiplex PCR, and TCRdb holds only the in-frame ones, with some missing. The repertoire holds 150,000 or so clones, with around 87% as singletons. Deletions cut 6 bases from V and 2 bases from J, with 9 bases between. The CDR3 is made up of 13 amino acids. Germline CDR1 reads SGHTA; CDR2 reads FQGNSA. Noted treatment: oral pan-JAK inhibitor, 5-10 mg twice daily. The sequencing used CD8+ T cells sorted from blood, collected at week 4, from a patient treated with tofacitinib. This TCR came from a human donor with alopecia areata. The V call is TRBV7-2, the J call TRBJ2-3; D is unresolved. This CDR3 reads CASSSRFTDTQYF. In DNA, the CDR3 is TGTGCCAGCAGTAGCAGATTCACAGATACGCAGTATTTT. Full variable domain (outside the CDR3, taken from reference TRBV7-2 and TRBJ2-3): GAGVSQSPSNKVTEKGKDVELRCDPISGHTALYWYRQSLGQGLEFLIYFQGNSAPDKSGLPSDRFSAERTGGSVSTLTIQRTQQEDSAVYLCASSSRFTDTQYFGPGTRLTVL.